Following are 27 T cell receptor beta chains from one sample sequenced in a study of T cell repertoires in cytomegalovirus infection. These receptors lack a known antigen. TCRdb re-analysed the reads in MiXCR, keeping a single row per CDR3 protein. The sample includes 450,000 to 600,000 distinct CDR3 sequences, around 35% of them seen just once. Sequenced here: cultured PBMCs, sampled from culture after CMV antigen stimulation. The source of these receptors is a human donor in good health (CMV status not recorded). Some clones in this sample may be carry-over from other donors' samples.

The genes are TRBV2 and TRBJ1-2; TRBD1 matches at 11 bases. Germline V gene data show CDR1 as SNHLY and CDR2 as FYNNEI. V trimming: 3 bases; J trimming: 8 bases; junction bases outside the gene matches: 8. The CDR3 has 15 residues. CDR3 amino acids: CASSDGGQGVSGYTF. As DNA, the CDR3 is TGTGCCAGCAGTGATGGGGGACAGGGGGTCAGCGGCTACACCTTC.

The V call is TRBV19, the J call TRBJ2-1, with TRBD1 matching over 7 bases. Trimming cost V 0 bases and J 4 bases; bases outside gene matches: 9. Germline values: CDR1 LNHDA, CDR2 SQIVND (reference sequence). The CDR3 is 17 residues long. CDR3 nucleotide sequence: TGTGCCAGTAGTATAGAGGGGGCGAGACAGGGATACAATGAGCAGTTCTTC. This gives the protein CASSIEGARQGYNEQFF.

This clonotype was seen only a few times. CDR3 sequence reads: CASSVGGLGYEQYV. CDR3 DNA sequence: TGCGCCAGCAGTGTTGGGGGCCTGGGCTACGAGCAGTACGTC. The chain recombines TRBV10-2 with TRBJ2-7; possible D gene TRBD1, 6 bases. The germline gives CDR1 WSHSY, CDR2 SAAADI. V was trimmed by 4 bases and J by 3 bases, leaving 13 bases between them. The CDR3 has 14 residues.

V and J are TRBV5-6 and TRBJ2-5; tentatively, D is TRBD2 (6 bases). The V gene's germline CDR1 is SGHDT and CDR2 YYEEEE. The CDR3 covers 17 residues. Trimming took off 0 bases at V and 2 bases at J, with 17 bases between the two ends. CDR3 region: CASSLAVGGNRQETQYF. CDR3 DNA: TGTGCCAGCAGCTTGGCCGTAGGCGGGAATCGTCAAGAGACCCAGTACTTC.

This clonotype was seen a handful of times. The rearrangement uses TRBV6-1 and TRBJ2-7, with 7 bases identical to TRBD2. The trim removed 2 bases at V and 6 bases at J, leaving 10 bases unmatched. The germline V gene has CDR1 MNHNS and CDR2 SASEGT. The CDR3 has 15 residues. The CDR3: CASSEWEGSVSEQYV. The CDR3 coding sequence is TGTGCCAGCAGTGAATGGGAGGGGTCGGTCTCCGAGCAGTACGTC.

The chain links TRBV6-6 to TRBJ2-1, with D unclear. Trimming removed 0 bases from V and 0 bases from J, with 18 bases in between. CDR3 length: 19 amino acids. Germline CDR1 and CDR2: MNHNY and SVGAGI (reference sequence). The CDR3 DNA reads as TGTGCCAGCAGTTACTCTTTTGGGTTGGGCGGCAGCTCCTACAATGAGCAGTTCTTC. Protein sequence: CASSYSFGLGGSSYNEQFF.

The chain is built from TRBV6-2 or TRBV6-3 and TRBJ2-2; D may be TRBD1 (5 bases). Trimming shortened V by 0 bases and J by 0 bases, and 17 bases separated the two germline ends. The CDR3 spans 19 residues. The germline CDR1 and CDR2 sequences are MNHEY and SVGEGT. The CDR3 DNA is TGTGCCAGCAGTTACTCGAGTCCAGGGTCCGCATCGAACACCGGGGAGCTGTTTTTT. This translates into CASSYSSPGSASNTGELFF.

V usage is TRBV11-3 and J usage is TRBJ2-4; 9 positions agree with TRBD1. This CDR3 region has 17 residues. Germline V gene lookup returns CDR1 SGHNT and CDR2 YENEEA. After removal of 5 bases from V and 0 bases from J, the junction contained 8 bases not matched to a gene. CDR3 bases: TGTGCCAGCAGCGGATGGACAGGGGATCAAGCCAAAAACATTCAGTACTTC. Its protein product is CASSGWTGDQAKNIQYF.

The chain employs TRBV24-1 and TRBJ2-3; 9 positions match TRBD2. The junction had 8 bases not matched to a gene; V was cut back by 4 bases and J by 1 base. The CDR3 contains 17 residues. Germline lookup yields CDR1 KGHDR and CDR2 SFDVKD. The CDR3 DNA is TGTGCCACCAGTGAAGATAGCGGGAGCGGAGGCACAGATACGCAGTATTTT. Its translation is CATSEDSGSGGTDTQYF.

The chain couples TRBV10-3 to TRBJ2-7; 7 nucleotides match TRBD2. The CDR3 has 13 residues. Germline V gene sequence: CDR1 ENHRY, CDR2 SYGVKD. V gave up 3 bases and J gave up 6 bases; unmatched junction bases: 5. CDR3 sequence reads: CAISELASSEQYF. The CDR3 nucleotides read TGTGCCATCAGTGAACTAGCGTCGTCCGAGCAGTACTTC.

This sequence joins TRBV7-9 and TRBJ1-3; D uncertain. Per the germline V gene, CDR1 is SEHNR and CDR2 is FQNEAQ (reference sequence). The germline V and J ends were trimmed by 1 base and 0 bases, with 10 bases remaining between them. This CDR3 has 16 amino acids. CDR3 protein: CASSLGSAISGNTIYF. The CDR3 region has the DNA TGTGCCAGCAGCTTAGGATCAGCTATCTCTGGAAACACCATATATTTT.

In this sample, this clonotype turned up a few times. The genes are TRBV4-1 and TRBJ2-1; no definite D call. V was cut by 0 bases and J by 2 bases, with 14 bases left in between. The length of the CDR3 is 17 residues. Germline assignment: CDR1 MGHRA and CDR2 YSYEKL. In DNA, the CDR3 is TGCGCCAGCAGCCAAGATTTTGCGGTCCCAACCTACAATGAGCAGTTCTTC. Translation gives CASSQDFAVPTYNEQFF.

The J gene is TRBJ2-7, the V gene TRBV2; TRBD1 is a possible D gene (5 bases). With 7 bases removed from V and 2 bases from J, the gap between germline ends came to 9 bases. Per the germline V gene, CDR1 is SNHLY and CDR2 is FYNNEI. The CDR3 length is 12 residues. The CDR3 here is CASTDRTYEQYF. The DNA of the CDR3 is TGTGCCAGCACAGACAGAACCTACGAGCAGTACTTC. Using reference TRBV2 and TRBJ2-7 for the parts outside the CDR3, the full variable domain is EPEVTQTPSHQVTQMGQEVILRCVPISNHLYFYWYRQILGQKVEFLVSFYNNEISEKSEIFDDQFSVERPDGSNFTLKIRSTKLEDSAMYFCASTDRTYEQYFGPGTRLTVT.

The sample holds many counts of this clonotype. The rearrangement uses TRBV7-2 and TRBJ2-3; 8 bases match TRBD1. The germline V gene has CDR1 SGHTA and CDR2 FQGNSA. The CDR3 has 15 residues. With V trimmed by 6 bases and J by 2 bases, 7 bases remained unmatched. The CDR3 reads CASRDRDGPTDTQYF. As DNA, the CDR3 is TGTGCCAGCAGGGACAGGGATGGGCCCACAGATACGCAGTATTTT.

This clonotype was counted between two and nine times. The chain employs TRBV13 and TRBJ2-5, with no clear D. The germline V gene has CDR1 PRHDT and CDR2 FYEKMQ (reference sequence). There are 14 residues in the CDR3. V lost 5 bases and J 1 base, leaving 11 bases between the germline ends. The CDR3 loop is CASSSFESQETQYF. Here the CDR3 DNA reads TGTGCCAGCAGCAGCTTTGAGTCCCAAGAGACCCAGTACTTC.

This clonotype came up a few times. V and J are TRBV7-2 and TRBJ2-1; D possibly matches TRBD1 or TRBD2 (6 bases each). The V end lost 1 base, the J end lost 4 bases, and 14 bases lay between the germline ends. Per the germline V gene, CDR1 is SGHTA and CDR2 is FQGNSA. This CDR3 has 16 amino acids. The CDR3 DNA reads TGTGCCAGCAGCTTAGTTTCCGGGGGCGGGTACAATGAGCAGTTCTTC. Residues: CASSLVSGGGYNEQFF.

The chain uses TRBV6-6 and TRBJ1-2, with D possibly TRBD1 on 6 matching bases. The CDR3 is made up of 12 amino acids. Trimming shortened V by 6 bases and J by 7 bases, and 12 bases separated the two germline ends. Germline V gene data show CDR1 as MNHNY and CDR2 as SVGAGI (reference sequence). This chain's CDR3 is CASRAGAPGYTF. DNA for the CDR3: TGTGCCAGCAGGGCAGGGGCCCCTGGCTACACCTTC.

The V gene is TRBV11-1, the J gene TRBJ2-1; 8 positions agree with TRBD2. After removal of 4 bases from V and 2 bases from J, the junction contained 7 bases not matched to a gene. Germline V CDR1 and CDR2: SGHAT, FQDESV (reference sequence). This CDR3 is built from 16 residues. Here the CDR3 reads CASSSRLALTYNEQFF. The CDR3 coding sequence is TGTGCCAGCAGCTCCAGACTAGCGCTTACCTACAATGAGCAGTTCTTC.

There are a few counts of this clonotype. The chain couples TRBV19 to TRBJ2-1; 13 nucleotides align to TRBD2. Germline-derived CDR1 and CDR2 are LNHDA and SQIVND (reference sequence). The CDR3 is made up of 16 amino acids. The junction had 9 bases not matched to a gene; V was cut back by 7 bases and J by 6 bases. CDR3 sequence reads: CASTSSGLAGVNEQFF. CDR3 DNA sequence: TGTGCCAGTACCTCATCTGGACTAGCGGGAGTCAATGAGCAGTTCTTC.

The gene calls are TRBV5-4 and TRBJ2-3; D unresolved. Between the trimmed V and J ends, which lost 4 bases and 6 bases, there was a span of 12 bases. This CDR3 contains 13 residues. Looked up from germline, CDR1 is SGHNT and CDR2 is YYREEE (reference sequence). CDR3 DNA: TGTGCCAGCAGCCTTCCCCTTTTCGATACGCAGTATTTT. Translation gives CASSLPLFDTQYF.

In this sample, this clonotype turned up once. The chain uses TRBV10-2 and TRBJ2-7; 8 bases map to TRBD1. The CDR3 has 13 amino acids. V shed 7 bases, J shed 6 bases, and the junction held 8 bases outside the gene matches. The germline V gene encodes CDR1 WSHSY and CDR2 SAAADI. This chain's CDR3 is CASNQGQVGEQYV. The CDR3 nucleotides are TGCGCCAGCAACCAGGGACAGGTGGGCGAGCAGTACGTC.

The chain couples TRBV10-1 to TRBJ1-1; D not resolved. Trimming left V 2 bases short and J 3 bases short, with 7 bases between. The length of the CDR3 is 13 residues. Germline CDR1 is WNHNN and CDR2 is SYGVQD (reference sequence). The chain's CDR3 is CASSEGRHTEAFF. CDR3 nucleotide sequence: TGCGCCAGCAGTGAGGGCAGGCACACTGAAGCTTTCTTT.

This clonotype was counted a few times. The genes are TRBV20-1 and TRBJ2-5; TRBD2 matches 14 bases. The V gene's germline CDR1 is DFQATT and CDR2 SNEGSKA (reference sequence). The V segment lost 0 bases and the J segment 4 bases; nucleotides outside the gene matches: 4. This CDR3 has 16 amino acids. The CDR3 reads CSARDETSGRGETQYF. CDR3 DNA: TGCAGTGCTAGAGACGAGACTAGCGGGAGGGGAGAGACCCAGTACTTC.

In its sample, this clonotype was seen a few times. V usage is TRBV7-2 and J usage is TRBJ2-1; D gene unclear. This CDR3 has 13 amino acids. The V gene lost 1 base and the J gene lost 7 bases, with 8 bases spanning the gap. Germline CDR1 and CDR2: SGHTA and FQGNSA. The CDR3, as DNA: TGTGCCAGCAGCTTAGGTTCCTGGAATGAGCAGTTCTTC. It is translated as CASSLGSWNEQFF.

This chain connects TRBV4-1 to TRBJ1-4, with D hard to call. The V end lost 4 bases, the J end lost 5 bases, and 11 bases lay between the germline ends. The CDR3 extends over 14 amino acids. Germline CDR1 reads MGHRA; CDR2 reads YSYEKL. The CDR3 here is CASSRSGLNEKLFF. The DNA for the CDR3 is TGCGCCAGCAGCCGCTCGGGCCTCAATGAAAAACTGTTTTTT.

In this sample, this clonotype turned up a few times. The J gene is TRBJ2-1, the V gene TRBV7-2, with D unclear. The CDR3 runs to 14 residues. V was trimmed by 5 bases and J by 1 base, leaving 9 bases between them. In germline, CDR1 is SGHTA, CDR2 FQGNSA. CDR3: CASSPHGSYNEQFF. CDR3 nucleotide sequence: TGTGCCAGCAGCCCACATGGTTCCTACAATGAGCAGTTCTTC. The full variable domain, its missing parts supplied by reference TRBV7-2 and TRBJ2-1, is GAGVSQSPSNKVTEKGKDVELRCDPISGHTALYWYRQSLGQGLEFLIYFQGNSAPDKSGLPSDRFSAERTGGSVSTLTIQRTQQEDSAVYLCASSPHGSYNEQFFGPGTRLTVL.

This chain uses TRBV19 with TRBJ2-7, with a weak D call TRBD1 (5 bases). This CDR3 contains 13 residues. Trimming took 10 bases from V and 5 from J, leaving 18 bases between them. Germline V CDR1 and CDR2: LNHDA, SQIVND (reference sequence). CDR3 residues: CATMQGTKNEQYF. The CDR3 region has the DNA TGTGCCACCATGCAGGGAACGAAGAACGAGCAGTACTTC.